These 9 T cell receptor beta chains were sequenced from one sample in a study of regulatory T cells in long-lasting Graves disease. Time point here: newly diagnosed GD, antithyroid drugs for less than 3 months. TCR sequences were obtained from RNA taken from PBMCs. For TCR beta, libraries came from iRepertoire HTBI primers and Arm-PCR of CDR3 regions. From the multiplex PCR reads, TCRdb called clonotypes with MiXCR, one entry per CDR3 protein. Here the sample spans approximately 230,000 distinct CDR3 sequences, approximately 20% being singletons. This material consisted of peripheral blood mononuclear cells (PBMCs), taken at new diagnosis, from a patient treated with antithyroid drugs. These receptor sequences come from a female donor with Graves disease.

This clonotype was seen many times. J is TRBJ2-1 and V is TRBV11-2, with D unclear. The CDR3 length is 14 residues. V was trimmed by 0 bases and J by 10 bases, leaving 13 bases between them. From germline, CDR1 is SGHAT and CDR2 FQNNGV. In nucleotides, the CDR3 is TGTGCCAGCAGCTTAGATTTTGGCCAGGAGGAGCAGTTCTTC. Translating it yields CASSLDFGQEEQFF.

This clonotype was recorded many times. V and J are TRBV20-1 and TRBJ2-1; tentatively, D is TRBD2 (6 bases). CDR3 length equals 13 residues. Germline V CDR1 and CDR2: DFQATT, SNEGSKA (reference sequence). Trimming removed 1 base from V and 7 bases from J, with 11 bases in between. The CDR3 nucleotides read TGCAGTGCTAGAGGTGGGACTGGGAATGAGCAGTTCTTC. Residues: CSARGGTGNEQFF.

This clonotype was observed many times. The chain's CDR3 is CASSSNNEQFF. The CDR3 region has the DNA TGTGCCAGCAGCTCGAACAATGAGCAGTTCTTC. V gene TRBV11-3 combines with J gene TRBJ2-1, with D unresolved. CDR3 length: 11 residues. V lost 4 bases to trimming and J lost 5 bases, with 3 bases between them. Germline-derived CDR1 and CDR2 are SGHNT and YENEEA.

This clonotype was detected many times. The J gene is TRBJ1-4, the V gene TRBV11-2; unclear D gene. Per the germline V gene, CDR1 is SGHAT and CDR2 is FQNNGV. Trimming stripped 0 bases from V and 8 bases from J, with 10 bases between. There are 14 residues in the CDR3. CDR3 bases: TGTGCCAGCAGCTTAGAGTGGACCTCCGAAAAACTGTTTTTT. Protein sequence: CASSLEWTSEKLFF.

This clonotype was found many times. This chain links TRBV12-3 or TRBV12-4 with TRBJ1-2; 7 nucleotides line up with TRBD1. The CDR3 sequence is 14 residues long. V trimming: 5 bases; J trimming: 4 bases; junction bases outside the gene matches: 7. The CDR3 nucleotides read TGTGCCAGCAGTCCGTCCAGGGGGATCTATGGCTACACCTTC. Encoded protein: CASSPSRGIYGYTF.

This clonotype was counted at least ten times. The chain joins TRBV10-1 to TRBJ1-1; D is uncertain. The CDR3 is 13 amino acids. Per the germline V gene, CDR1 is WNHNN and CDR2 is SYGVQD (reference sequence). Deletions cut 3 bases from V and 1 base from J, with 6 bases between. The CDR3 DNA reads TGCGCCAGCAGTGACCGCCGGAACACTGAAGCTTTCTTT. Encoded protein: CASSDRRNTEAFF.

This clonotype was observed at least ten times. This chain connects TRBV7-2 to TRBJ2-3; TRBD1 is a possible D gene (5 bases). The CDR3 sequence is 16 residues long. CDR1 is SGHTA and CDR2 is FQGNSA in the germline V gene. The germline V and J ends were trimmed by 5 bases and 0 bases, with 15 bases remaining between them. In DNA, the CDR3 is TGTGCCAGCAGCAATCCCAGGGTGGGCAGCACAGATACGCAGTATTTT. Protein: CASSNPRVGSTDTQYF.

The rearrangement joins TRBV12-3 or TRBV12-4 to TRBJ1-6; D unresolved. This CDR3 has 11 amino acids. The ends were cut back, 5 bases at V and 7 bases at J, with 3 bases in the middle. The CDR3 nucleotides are TGTGCCAGCAGTCACAATTCACCCCTCCACTTT. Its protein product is CASSHNSPLHF.

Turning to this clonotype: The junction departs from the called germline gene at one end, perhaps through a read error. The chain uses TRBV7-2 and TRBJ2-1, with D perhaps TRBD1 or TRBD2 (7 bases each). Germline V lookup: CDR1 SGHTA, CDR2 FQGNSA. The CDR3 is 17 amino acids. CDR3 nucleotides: TGCGCCAGCAGCCAAGATTTCGCACAGGGGAGGGACAATGAGCAGTTCTTC. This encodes CASSQDFAQGRDNEQFF. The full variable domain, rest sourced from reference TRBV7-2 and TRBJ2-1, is GAGVSQSPSNKVTEKGKDVELRCDPISGHTALYWYRQSLGQGLEFLIYFQGNSAPDKSGLPSDRFSAERTGGSVSTLTIQRTQQEDSAVYLCASSQDFAQGRDNEQFFGPGTRLTVL.